These 5 T cell receptor beta chains share one sample of origin, sequenced in a study of CD8 T cells in ankylosing spondylitis. One entry per CDR3 protein, called by TCRdb with MiXCR from the 5' RACE reads. The sample yields around 250,000 distinct CDR3 sequences, about 18% seen once. The specimen was blood, either unsorted or a sorted T cell fraction (not recorded which). The origin of the receptors is a male donor with ankylosing spondylitis or in good health (not recorded which).

The chain combines TRBV28 with TRBJ2-1; 11 nucleotides agree with TRBD2. The CDR3 runs to 16 residues. Germline-derived CDR1 and CDR2 are MDHEN and SYDVKM. The J segment lost 2 bases and the V segment lost 8 bases, leaving 8 bases of the junction unmatched. The CDR3 is CASAHSGRAAYNEQFF. The CDR3 DNA reads as TGTGCCAGCGCCCATAGCGGGAGGGCGGCCTACAATGAGCAGTTCTTC.

Ten or more counts support this clonotype. This chain links TRBV2 with TRBJ2-7, with 8 positions matching TRBD2. V lost 2 bases to trimming and J lost 6 bases; unmatched junction nucleotides: 6. This CDR3 spans 14 amino acids. CDR1 SNHLY and CDR2 FYNNEI come from the germline V gene. The CDR3 reads CASSEIREGREQYF. In nucleotides, the CDR3 is TGTGCCAGCAGTGAAATTCGGGAGGGCCGCGAGCAGTACTTC.

This clonotype has just a few counts. The rearrangement uses TRBV12-3 or TRBV12-4 and TRBJ2-5; D unresolved. This CDR3 comprises 14 residues. Trimming took 3 bases from V and 5 from J, leaving 13 bases between them. In DNA form, the CDR3 reads TGTGCCAGCAGTTTTCGTACGTGGGTGGAGACCCAGTACTTC. Its protein is CASSFRTWVETQYF.

V usage is TRBV12-3 or TRBV12-4 and J usage is TRBJ2-7; 10 bases map to TRBD1. The CDR3 totals 14 residues. Trimming removed 6 bases from V and 6 bases from J; junction bases left unmatched: 8. This chain's CDR3 is CASSGTGVVCEQYF. CDR3 nucleotide sequence: TGTGCCAGCAGCGGGACAGGGGTGGTCTGCGAGCAGTACTTC.

This clonotype was detected only a few times. The chain recombines TRBV7-9 with TRBJ1-1, with D possibly matching TRBD1 (5 bases). The CDR3 runs to 14 residues. Per the germline V gene, CDR1 is SEHNR and CDR2 is FQNEAQ (reference sequence). The V end was cut by 4 bases, the J end by 0 bases, with 9 bases between. CDR3 loop: CASSSGPLNTEAFF. The CDR3 nucleotides are TGTGCCAGCAGCTCGGGACCTTTGAACACTGAAGCTTTCTTT.